The rows below give T cell receptor beta chains drawn from one sample of a study of shared clonotypes between healthy human individuals. Profiled with immunoSEQ multiplex PCR; TCRdb holds only in-frame clones, not every one. The sample has more than 550,000 clones, roughly two thirds seen once. Specimen: memory CD4+ T cells sorted from blood. The receptors were gathered from a woman aged 25 to 39 in good health. CDR3s include the opening cysteine and the closing phenylalanine or tryptophan. The D gene is left open where the match is weak. The listing skips clone size in some rows; elsewhere it reads once, few, many or a size class.

v_gene: TRBV5-6; j_gene: TRBJ2-2; abundance: -; d_gene: -; CDR3aa: CASSLGLYTGELFF; CDR3nt: TGTGCCAGCAGCTTAGGACTTTACACCGGGGAGCTGTTTTTT
v_gene: TRBV28; j_gene: TRBJ2-3; abundance: few; d_gene: TRBD1; CDR3aa: CASRLQGAADTQYF; CDR3nt: TGTGCCAGCAGGCTACAGGGGGCTGCAGATACGCAGTATTTT
v_gene: TRBV11-2; j_gene: TRBJ1-4; abundance: many; d_gene: TRBD1; CDR3aa: CASSGGQGDRKLFF; CDR3nt: TGTGCCAGCAGCGGGGGACAGGGGGATCGGAAACTGTTTTTT
v_gene: TRBV28; j_gene: TRBJ2-5; abundance: few; d_gene: -; CDR3aa: CASSYWGSDGETQYF; CDR3nt: TGTGCCAGCAGTTATTGGGGGTCGGACGGAGAGACCCAGTACTTC
v_gene: TRBV10-2; j_gene: TRBJ2-5; abundance: -; d_gene: TRBD2; CDR3aa: CASCLLAGAETQYF; CDR3nt: TGCGCCAGTTGTCTACTAGCGGGAGCAGAGACCCAGTACTTC
v_gene: TRBV28; j_gene: TRBJ2-6; abundance: -; d_gene: TRBD2; CDR3aa: CASSSSGGGSGANVLTF; CDR3nt: TGTGCCAGCAGTTCCAGCGGCGGGGGCTCTGGGGCCAACGTCCTGACTTTC
v_gene: TRBV28; j_gene: TRBJ1-1; abundance: -; d_gene: -; CDR3aa: CASSIGGAVDEAFF; CDR3nt: TGTGCCAGCTCAATAGGGGGGGCAGTAGATGAAGCTTTCTTT
v_gene: TRBV4-2; j_gene: TRBJ2-3; abundance: many; d_gene: -; CDR3aa: CASSQVGGTSVYTDTQYF; CDR3nt: TGTGCCAGCAGCCAAGTAGGGGGTACTAGCGTATACACAGATACGCAGTATTTT
v_gene: TRBV7-8; j_gene: TRBJ2-7; abundance: -; d_gene: -; CDR3aa: CASSPRGPSMWGEQYF; CDR3nt: TGTGCCAGCAGCCCCCGGGGTCCGTCCATGTGGGGCGAGCAGTACTTC
v_gene: TRBV10-2; j_gene: TRBJ2-7; abundance: many; d_gene: TRBD2; CDR3aa: CASSGGSKYEQYF; CDR3nt: TGCGCCAGCAGTGGCGGGAGTAAGTACGAGCAGTACTTC
v_gene: TRBV28; j_gene: TRBJ2-5; abundance: -; d_gene: TRBD1; CDR3aa: CASSFSPGRTGSETQYF; CDR3nt: TGTGCCAGCAGTTTTTCCCCAGGCCGGACAGGGTCGGAGACCCAGTACTTC
v_gene: TRBV19; j_gene: TRBJ1-1; abundance: -; d_gene: TRBD1; CDR3aa: CASSSWDRGNTEAFF; CDR3nt: TGTGCCAGTAGTTCCTGGGACAGGGGTAATACTGAAGCTTTCTTT
v_gene: TRBV28; j_gene: TRBJ1-1; abundance: few; d_gene: -; CDR3aa: CASSFGAGDARPEAFF; CDR3nt: TGTGCCAGCAGTTTCGGTGCAGGGGACGCGAGACCTGAAGCTTTCTTT
v_gene: TRBV7-3; j_gene: TRBJ2-3; abundance: -; d_gene: TRBD2; CDR3aa: CASGLAVGTDTQYF; CDR3nt: TGTGCCAGCGGACTAGCGGTGGGCACAGATACGCAGTATTTT
v_gene: TRBV6-1; j_gene: TRBJ1-5; abundance: -; d_gene: -; CDR3aa: CASRDAYQPQHF; CDR3nt: TGTGCCAGCAGAGACGCCTATCAGCCCCAGCATTTT
v_gene: TRBV7-9; j_gene: TRBJ2-3; abundance: -; d_gene: TRBD2; CDR3aa: CASSLRGGTDTQYF; CDR3nt: TGTGCCAGCAGCTTACGGGGGGGCACAGATACGCAGTATTTT
v_gene: TRBV7-9; j_gene: TRBJ2-1; abundance: -; d_gene: TRBD2; CDR3aa: CASRTGLAGDGYNEQFF; CDR3nt: TGTGCCAGCAGAACAGGACTAGCGGGAGATGGCTACAATGAGCAGTTCTTC
v_gene: TRBV6-4; j_gene: TRBJ2-2; abundance: few; d_gene: -; CDR3aa: CASSDSLETGELFF; CDR3nt: TGTGCCAGCAGTGACTCTTTGGAAACCGGGGAGCTGTTTTTT
v_gene: TRBV11-2; j_gene: TRBJ2-2; abundance: -; d_gene: -; CDR3aa: CASGTARVTGELFF; CDR3nt: TGTGCCAGCGGGACGGCAAGGGTAACCGGGGAGCTGTTTTTT
v_gene: TRBV6-1; j_gene: TRBJ1-3; abundance: -; d_gene: -; CDR3aa: CASSEQQGNTIYF; CDR3nt: TGTGCCAGCAGTGAACAACAGGGAAACACCATATATTTT
v_gene: TRBV5-1; j_gene: TRBJ2-2; abundance: -; d_gene: -; CDR3aa: CASSTTGQNTGELFF; CDR3nt: TGCGCCAGCAGCACGACGGGACAGAACACCGGGGAGCTGTTTTTT
v_gene: TRBV29-1; j_gene: TRBJ2-7; abundance: -; d_gene: -; CDR3aa: CSVLGDRTGNSGASYEQYF; CDR3nt: TGCAGCGTCCTCGGTGATAGGACAGGCAATAGCGGAGCCTCCTACGAGCAGTACTTC
v_gene: TRBV19; j_gene: TRBJ2-7; abundance: -; d_gene: -; CDR3aa: CASSIGGLTYEQYF; CDR3nt: TGTGCCAGTAGTATAGGCGGATTGACCTACGAGCAGTACTTC
v_gene: TRBV11-2; j_gene: TRBJ2-3; abundance: -; d_gene: -; CDR3aa: CASSLLGLITDTQYF; CDR3nt: TGTGCCAGCAGCTTACTGGGACTTATCACAGATACGCAGTATTTT
v_gene: TRBV5-1; j_gene: TRBJ2-1; abundance: -; d_gene: TRBD2; CDR3aa: CASSLLAGVNEQFF; CDR3nt: TGCGCCAGCAGCCTCTTAGCGGGAGTCAACGAGCAGTTCTTC
v_gene: TRBV7-9; j_gene: TRBJ1-2; abundance: once; d_gene: -; CDR3aa: CASSGQDHYGYTF; CDR3nt: TGTGCCAGCAGCGGCCAGGATCACTATGGCTACACCTTC
v_gene: TRBV15; j_gene: TRBJ2-3; abundance: -; d_gene: TRBD2; CDR3aa: CATSRDGRVGTDTQYF; CDR3nt: TGTGCCACCAGCAGAGATGGGAGGGTGGGCACAGATACGCAGTATTTT
v_gene: TRBV5-6; j_gene: TRBJ2-5; abundance: -; d_gene: -; CDR3aa: CASNLREETQYF; CDR3nt: TGTGCCAGCAACCTTCGGGAGGAGACCCAGTACTTC
v_gene: TRBV28; j_gene: TRBJ1-2; abundance: few; d_gene: TRBD1; CDR3aa: CASSLQTGNYGYTF; CDR3nt: TGTGCCAGCAGTTTACAGACAGGGAACTATGGCTACACCTTC
v_gene: TRBV29-1; j_gene: TRBJ2-2; abundance: few; d_gene: TRBD2; CDR3aa: CSVIQRTSPSGELFF; CDR3nt: TGCAGCGTCATTCAAAGGACTAGCCCCTCTGGGGAGCTGTTTTTT
v_gene: TRBV6-1; j_gene: TRBJ1-1; abundance: -; d_gene: -; CDR3aa: CASSAEYTEAFF; CDR3nt: TGTGCCAGCAGTGCGGAGTACACTGAAGCTTTCTTT
v_gene: TRBV6-5; j_gene: TRBJ2-3; abundance: few; d_gene: -; CDR3aa: CASRDPQDTQYF; CDR3nt: TGTGCCAGCAGGGATCCACAAGATACGCAGTATTTT
v_gene: TRBV18; j_gene: TRBJ2-5; abundance: -; d_gene: -; CDR3aa: CASSPRIETQYF; CDR3nt: TGTGCCAGCTCACCGAGGATAGAGACCCAGTACTTC
v_gene: TRBV19; j_gene: TRBJ2-6; abundance: -; d_gene: -; CDR3aa: CASSMLGSGANVLTF; CDR3nt: TGTGCCAGTAGTATGCTGGGATCTGGGGCCAACGTCCTGACTTTC
v_gene: TRBV28; j_gene: TRBJ2-4; abundance: -; d_gene: TRBD2; CDR3aa: CASSLFGLAGAPAKNIQYF; CDR3nt: TGTGCCAGCAGTTTATTCGGACTAGCGGGAGCCCCAGCCAAAAACATTCAGTACTTC
v_gene: TRBV6-4; j_gene: TRBJ2-1; abundance: -; d_gene: -; CDR3aa: CASSDFKRGNEQFF; CDR3nt: TGTGCCAGCAGTGACTTTAAAAGGGGCAATGAGCAGTTCTTC
v_gene: TRBV27; j_gene: TRBJ2-7; abundance: few; d_gene: -; CDR3aa: CASSINRDGFSYEQYF; CDR3nt: TGTGCCAGCAGTATCAACCGGGACGGCTTCTCCTACGAGCAGTACTTC
v_gene: TRBV4-1; j_gene: TRBJ2-3; abundance: -; d_gene: TRBD2; CDR3aa: CASTPFIAGVRDTQYF; CDR3nt: TGCGCCAGCACTCCCTTTATAGCGGGAGTACGTGATACGCAGTATTTT
v_gene: TRBV7-9; j_gene: TRBJ2-7; abundance: -; d_gene: -; CDR3aa: CASSPGTLNSYEQYF; CDR3nt: TGTGCCAGCAGCCCAGGGACTCTGAACTCCTACGAGCAGTACTTC
v_gene: TRBV11-2; j_gene: TRBJ1-2; abundance: -; d_gene: TRBD1; CDR3aa: CASSLGTGWGYTF; CDR3nt: TGTGCCAGCAGCTTAGGGACAGGTTGGGGCTACACCTTC
v_gene: TRBV28; j_gene: TRBJ2-7; abundance: -; d_gene: -; CDR3aa: CASSLYAPGAREQYF; CDR3nt: TGTGCCAGCAGTTTATATGCTCCGGGGGCAAGGGAGCAGTACTTC
v_gene: TRBV9; j_gene: TRBJ2-3; abundance: few; d_gene: TRBD1; CDR3aa: CASSLRQGSEADTQYF; CDR3nt: TGTGCCAGCAGCCTCCGACAGGGGTCGGAGGCAGATACGCAGTATTTT
v_gene: TRBV7-9; j_gene: TRBJ1-1; abundance: once; d_gene: -; CDR3aa: CASSSNTGQITEAFF; CDR3nt: TGTGCCAGCAGCTCGAACACAGGACAAATCACTGAAGCTTTCTTT
v_gene: TRBV11-2; j_gene: TRBJ2-5; abundance: -; d_gene: TRBD1; CDR3aa: CASSEQSLDRVGQYF; CDR3nt: TGTGCCAGCAGCGAACAATCCCTGGACAGGGTCGGGCAGTACTTC
v_gene: TRBV5-6; j_gene: TRBJ1-1; abundance: -; d_gene: -; CDR3aa: CASSLRQNTEAFF; CDR3nt: TGTGCCAGCAGCTTGCGGCAGAACACTGAAGCTTTCTTT
v_gene: TRBV20-1; j_gene: TRBJ2-1; abundance: -; d_gene: TRBD2; CDR3aa: CSGDSGSGQFF; CDR3nt: TGCAGTGGAGATAGCGGGAGCGGGCAGTTCTTC
v_gene: TRBV5-4; j_gene: TRBJ2-6; abundance: -; d_gene: -; CDR3aa: CASTPPGSLSGANVLTF; CDR3nt: TGTGCCAGCACGCCCCCCGGCTCCCTTTCTGGGGCCAACGTCCTGACTTTC
v_gene: TRBV28; j_gene: TRBJ1-1; abundance: -; d_gene: -; CDR3aa: CASSLIGLNTEAFF; CDR3nt: TGTGCCAGCAGTTTAATCGGATTGAACACTGAAGCTTTCTTT
v_gene: TRBV6-5; j_gene: TRBJ1-2; abundance: -; d_gene: -; CDR3aa: CASRGEWGANYGYTF; CDR3nt: TGTGCCAGCAGGGGAGAGTGGGGGGCTAACTATGGCTACACCTTC